The clone carrying this T cell receptor beta chain was seen a few times. The sample holds other DNA sequences that translate to the same CDR3. The sample originates from a study of control samples from healthy donors and cancer patients. The repertoire was sequenced with immunoSEQ multiplex PCR; TCRdb's copy has only in-frame clones and lacks some. This sample has approximately 150,000 clones, with less than 95% found just once. This receptor was obtained from a man between 18 and 35 years old in good health. Sequences were obtained from blood.

This chain's CDR3 is CSASPNYGYTF. The CDR3 bases are TGCAGTGCGAGCCCCAACTATGGCTACACCTTC. The chain uses TRBV20-1 and TRBJ1-2; D gene unclear. Germline CDR1 is DFQATT and CDR2 is SNEGSKA (reference sequence). V was pared by 6 bases and J by 2 bases, with 7 bases between. This CDR3 region has 11 residues.